This TCR beta chain was recovered during a study of technical replicates of blood from several donors. On this clone: Germline is not matched at one junction end, which may reflect a read error.

Libraries were prepared by immunoSEQ multiplex PCR; TCRdb keeps only in-frame clonotypes and omits some of them. This table has 65,000 to 85,000 clones, about nine tenths appearing once. The CDR3 contains 15 residues. Germline loops: CDR1 MNHNY, CDR2 SVGAGI (reference sequence). The gene calls are TRBV6-6 and TRBJ2-7; 8 bases match TRBD1. The material sequenced was T cells isolated from PBMCs. This TCR was recovered from a human donor in good health. The chain's CDR3 is CASSYSHSPIDRGDF. The CDR3 bases are TGTGCCAGCAGTTATTCCCATTCCCCGATAGACAGGGGAGACTTC.